Listed below are T cell receptor beta chains from one sample, sequenced in a study of blood T cells in healthy people across ages. Using its own MiXCR run on the 5' RACE reads, TCRdb lists one record per CDR3 protein. The sample includes more than 700,000 distinct CDR3 sequences, less than 70% of them seen just once. The sequencing input was blood. The receptors were gathered from a man at least 80 years old in good health. Both conserved end residues are part of each CDR3. Fields, in order: J gene, V gene, D gene, CDR3 protein. The D gene is left open where the match is weak.

>TRBJ2-6|TRBV28|TRBD1
CANSYRGLGANVLTF
>TRBJ1-6|TRBV18|.
CASSPPQSSYNSPLHF
>TRBJ2-1|TRBV11-3|TRBD2
CASSLVPRGSGTNEQFF
>TRBJ1-6|TRBV20-1|TRBD1
CSARDLRRTGDNSPLHF
>TRBJ2-3|TRBV6-5|TRBD1
CASSRETGGPDTQYF
>TRBJ2-5|TRBV6-5|TRBD1
CASSYLRGGSGPQETQYF
>.|TRBV29-1|TRBD1
CSVAGTGSTYEQYF
>TRBJ2-2|TRBV7-2|TRBD2
CASSSGTSGSSYTGELFF
>TRBJ1-2|TRBV11-2|.
CANSPRPVYGYTF
>TRBJ2-7|TRBV6-5|TRBD2
CASSYRTSSYEQYF
>TRBJ1-2|TRBV7-9|.
CASSRSSGLFRYGYTF
>TRBJ1-2|TRBV20-1|TRBD1
CSATTGSKGYTF
>TRBJ2-5|TRBV7-6|.
CASSQNAGRGGETQYF
>TRBJ2-5|TRBV20-1|TRBD2
CSARDRGTREEYF
>.|TRBV27|TRBD2
CASSVGAALAEETQYF
>TRBJ2-1|TRBV28|TRBD2
CARSLVGLAGLGEQFF
>TRBJ2-4|TRBV27|.
CASSLSTNLAKNVQYF
>TRBJ2-1|TRBV6-5|TRBD2
CASSYQGTSGSPSYNEQFF
>TRBJ2-3|TRBV11-2|.
CASSLLRLHRYAYF
>TRBJ2-3|TRBV27|TRBD2
CASSYAGVTGSDTQYF
>TRBJ2-3|TRBV29-1|.
CSVEELQVGRYAYF
>TRBJ2-5|TRBV7-2|.
CASSYRSSKEETQYF
>TRBJ1-2|TRBV15|.
CATSGARQHYGYTF
>TRBJ1-1|TRBV20-1|.
CSARDPPNTEAFF
>.|TRBV6-5|TRBD2
CASSSPSGSHNEQYF
>TRBJ1-4|TRBV20-1|.
CSANGGGRDEKLFF
>TRBJ2-1|TRBV20-1|TRBD2
CSAREAGLALGGEQFF
>TRBJ2-1|TRBV20-1|.
CSGRVSSYNEQFF
>TRBJ2-3|TRBV7-2|TRBD2
CASSFGRTRSDTQYF
>TRBJ1-1|TRBV20-1|.
CSARPGGVNTEAFF
>TRBJ2-5|TRBV4-1|TRBD1
CASSQTLTGGETQYF
>TRBJ2-7|TRBV29-1|TRBD2
CSVEAPLWREGAYEQYF
>TRBJ2-7|TRBV27|.
CASSLGGRQGTWFF
>TRBJ2-5|TRBV18|.
CASSRGGGGETQYF
>TRBJ2-1|TRBV2|.
CASRARWNEQFF
>TRBJ2-1|TRBV7-9|TRBD2
CASSFREGPGEQFF
>TRBJ2-1|TRBV5-1|.
CASSLVGTQYNEQFF
>TRBJ1-1|TRBV29-1|.
CSVEGASAFF
>TRBJ1-2|TRBV6-5|.
CASISPGTHNYGYTF
>TRBJ2-5|TRBV5-1|TRBD1
CASSSIPGQGETQYF
>TRBJ2-5|TRBV20-1|TRBD1
CSARRLTGAETQYF
>TRBJ2-3|TRBV3-1|.
CASSPDWGVGTQYF
>TRBJ2-7|TRBV27|.
CASSSFDRTYEQYF
>TRBJ2-7|TRBV7-9|.
CASSVRQFGAYEQYF
>TRBJ2-3|TRBV28|TRBD2
CASSLGGSARYAYF
>TRBJ2-3|TRBV24-1|TRBD1
CATSGTGDHRYAYF
>.|TRBV9|.
CASSVSPGEAAIDEQYF
>TRBJ1-6|TRBV3-1|.
CASSQLRGRSSPLHF
>TRBJ1-1|TRBV20-1|TRBD1
CSAQMPGGTEAFF
>TRBJ2-7|TRBV5-1|.
CASSSTDGTVREQYF
>TRBJ2-7|TRBV7-9|TRBD1
CASSSRQGFVEQYF
>TRBJ1-2|TRBV6-6|.
CASSRDGPLSWGYTF
>TRBJ2-3|TRBV9|.
CASSPGPPDTQYF